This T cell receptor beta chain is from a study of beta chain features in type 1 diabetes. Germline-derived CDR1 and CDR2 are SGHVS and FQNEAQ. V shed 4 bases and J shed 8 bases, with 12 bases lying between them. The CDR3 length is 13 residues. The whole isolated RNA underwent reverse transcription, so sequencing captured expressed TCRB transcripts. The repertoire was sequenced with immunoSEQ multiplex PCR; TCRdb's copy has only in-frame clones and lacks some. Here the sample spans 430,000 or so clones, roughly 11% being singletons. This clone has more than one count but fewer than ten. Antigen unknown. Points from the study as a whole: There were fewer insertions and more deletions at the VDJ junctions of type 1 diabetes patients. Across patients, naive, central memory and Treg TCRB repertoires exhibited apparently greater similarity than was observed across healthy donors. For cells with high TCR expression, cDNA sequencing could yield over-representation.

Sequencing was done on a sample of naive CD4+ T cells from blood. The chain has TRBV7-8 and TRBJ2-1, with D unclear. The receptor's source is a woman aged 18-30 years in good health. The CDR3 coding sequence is TGTGCCAGCAGCTGGCGATTTGCTCATGAGCAGTTCTTC. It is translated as CASSWRFAHEQFF.